The 30 T cell receptor beta chains presented below share a single source sample, sequenced in a study of T-cell reconstitution after alpha-beta-depleted transplantation in children. Preparing the TCRbeta library involved the use of unique molecular identifiers. TCRdb reanalysed the PCR reads using MiXCR and keeps one entry per CDR3 protein. The sample contains 700,000 or so distinct CDR3 sequences, about 12% of which appear only once. The sample was PBMCs, taken before TCRalphabeta/CD19-depleted stem cell transplant. These receptors were collected from a girl aged 2-10 years with congenital amegakaryocytic thrombocytopenia, due to receive a stem cell transplant.

This clonotype was observed a handful of times. The chain joins TRBV3-1 to TRBJ2-5; no firm D call. Germline V gives CDR1 LGHDT, CDR2 YNNKEL (reference sequence). The V gene lost 0 bases and the J gene lost 3 bases, with 11 bases spanning the gap. The CDR3 sequence is 15 residues long. DNA of the CDR3: TGTGCCAGCAGCCAAGATTGGGCTAGAGAAGAGACCCAGTACTTC. Translation: CASSQDWAREETQYF.

This clonotype was observed a handful of times. The chain is built from TRBV7-9 and TRBJ2-5; TRBD2 is a possible D gene (6 bases). V dropped 4 bases and J dropped 5 bases, with 17 bases sitting between them. The CDR3 contains 15 residues. Germline values: CDR1 SEHNR, CDR2 FQNEAQ (reference sequence). Here the CDR3 reads CASSSRDSMRETQYF. The CDR3 DNA sequence: TGTGCCAGCAGCTCGCGGGACTCGATGAGGGAGACCCAGTACTTC.

This clonotype was picked up many times. Written as DNA, the CDR3 is TGTGCCAGCAGCAGAGACACGGACAAATCTGGGGCCAACGTCCTGACTTTC. As protein: CASSRDTDKSGANVLTF. The V gene is TRBV7-8, the J gene TRBJ2-6; TRBD1 is a possible D gene (5 bases). The germline V gene has CDR1 SGHVS and CDR2 FQNEAQ. Trimming stripped 5 bases from V and 1 base from J, with 15 bases between. The CDR3 runs 17 residues.

This clonotype was picked up a small number of times. The chain has TRBV11-1 and TRBJ2-3; TRBD2 matches at 7 bases. Germline V gene lookup returns CDR1 SGHAT and CDR2 FQDESV (reference sequence). The CDR3 contains 19 residues. Trimming took 3 bases from V and 0 from J; bases not matched to a gene: 15. For the CDR3, the DNA is TGTGCCAGCAGCTTCCTAGCGGAGTTTACTGAAGGTAGCACAGATACGCAGTATTTT. It codes for CASSFLAEFTEGSTDTQYF. Full variable domain (missing parts from reference TRBV11-1 and TRBJ2-3): EAEVAQSPRYKITEKSQAVAFWCDPISGHATLYWYRQILGQGPELLVQFQDESVVDDSQLPKDRFSAERLKGVDSTLKIQPAELGDSAMYLCASSFLAEFTEGSTDTQYFGPGTRLTVL.

This clonotype was observed a few times. The CDR3, as DNA: TGCGCCAGCAGCTTGATGGAACGGAGCGATGAGCAGTTCTTC. The encoded protein is CASSLMERSDEQFF. The V gene is TRBV5-1, the J gene TRBJ2-1; D is undetermined. Germline V CDR1 and CDR2: SGHRS, YFSETQ. This CDR3 contains 14 residues. V was trimmed by 1 base and J by 8 bases, leaving 13 bases between them.

This clonotype showed up many times. V is TRBV20-1 and J is TRBJ2-7; 9 bases are a match to TRBD2. CDR1 DFQATT and CDR2 SNEGSKA come from the germline V gene (reference sequence). The J segment lost 3 bases and the V segment lost 6 bases, leaving 6 bases of the junction unmatched. This CDR3 contains 13 residues. As DNA, the CDR3 is TGCAGTGCGCACGGGACTAGCAACTACGAGCAGTACTTC. It yields the protein CSAHGTSNYEQYF.

There are many counts of this clonotype. The rearrangement joins TRBV29-1 to TRBJ2-3; the match to TRBD2 covers 10 bases. CDR3 size: 21 residues. The V gene's germline CDR1 is SQVTM and CDR2 ANQGSEA. The V segment lost 6 bases and the J segment 4 bases; nucleotides outside the gene matches: 28. Written as DNA, the CDR3 is TGCAGCGTGCCCTCATGGATGGGGACTAGCGTGACGATGGCGTCCTCAGATACGCAGTATTTT. It codes for CSVPSWMGTSVTMASSDTQYF.

This clonotype was picked up many times. The CDR3 is CASSFGEFNEQFF. DNA of the CDR3: TGTGCCAGCAGTTTTGGGGAGTTCAATGAGCAGTTCTTC. This chain uses TRBV12-3 or TRBV12-4 with TRBJ2-1; possibly TRBD2 for D (5 bases). Trimming left V 3 bases short and J 6 bases short, with 9 bases between. The CDR3 covers 13 residues.

The gene calls are TRBV20-1 and TRBJ2-7; 11 nucleotides agree with TRBD2. Germline CDR1 reads DFQATT; CDR2 reads SNEGSKA (reference sequence). The CDR3 is made up of 14 amino acids. J gave up 1 base and V 6 bases, and 5 bases lay outside the gene matches. The CDR3 reads CSAVAGGYSYEQYF. The CDR3 nucleotides are TGCAGTGCAGTAGCGGGAGGGTATTCCTACGAGCAGTACTTC.

This clonotype showed up many times. The gene calls are TRBV2 and TRBJ1-1; D is possibly TRBD1 (6 bases). V lost 5 bases and J lost 3, with 13 bases in between. The germline V gene has CDR1 SNHLY and CDR2 FYNNEI. CDR3 length equals 14 residues. DNA for the CDR3: TGTGCCAGCAGTTCCCCGGGACACCACACTGAAGCTTTCTTT. As protein: CASSSPGHHTEAFF.

The chain carries TRBV11-2 and TRBJ2-7; D might be TRBD2 (5 bases). The CDR3 has 12 residues. Germline-derived CDR1 and CDR2 are SGHAT and FQNNGV. V was cut by 9 bases and J by 3 bases, with 12 bases left in between. The CDR3 spells CASGPTSYEQYF. As DNA, the CDR3 is TGTGCCAGTGGGCCAACTAGCTACGAGCAGTACTTC. Looking up the rest from reference TRBV11-2 and TRBJ2-7 gives the full variable domain: EAGVAQSPRYKIIEKRQSVAFWCNPISGHATLYWYQQILGQGPKLLIQFQNNGVVDDSQLPKDRFSAERLKGVDSTLKIQPAKLEDSAVYLCASGPTSYEQYFGPGTRLTVT.

This clonotype occurred many times. The V and J genes are TRBV5-1 and TRBJ1-1; D perhaps matches TRBD1 (6 bases). The germline CDR1 and CDR2 sequences are SGHRS and YFSETQ. This CDR3 spans 17 amino acids. Trimming took 4 bases from V and 1 from J, leaving 20 bases between them. The CDR3: CASSPPRTGQKNTEAFF. CDR3 nucleotide sequence: TGCGCCAGCAGCCCCCCTAGAACGGGACAAAAGAACACTGAAGCTTTCTTT. Together with reference TRBV5-1 and TRBJ1-1, the CDR3 gives the full variable domain: KAGVTQTPRYLIKTRGQQVTLSCSPISGHRSVSWYQQTPGQGLQFLFEYFSETQRNKGNFPGRFSGRQFSNSRSEMNVSTLELGDSALYLCASSPPRTGQKNTEAFFGQGTRLTVV.

This chain connects TRBV14 to TRBJ2-7; D is perhaps TRBD1 or TRBD2 (5 bases each). Germline CDR1 SGHDN, CDR2 FVKESK. V shed 1 base and J shed 2 bases, with 12 bases lying between them. CDR3 length: 15 residues. CDR3 region: CASSQAGSWTYEQYF. CDR3 nucleotide sequence: TGTGCCAGCAGCCAAGCAGGGAGTTGGACCTACGAGCAGTACTTC. The full variable domain, rest sourced from reference TRBV14 and TRBJ2-7, is EAGVTQFPSHSVIEKGQTVTLRCDPISGHDNLYWYRRVMGKEIKFLLHFVKESKQDESGMPNNRFLAERTGGTYSTLKVQPAELEDSGVYFCASSQAGSWTYEQYFGPGTRLTVT.

This clonotype was observed at least ten times. The chain's CDR3 is CASRWGLENNNEQFF. CDR3 DNA: TGCGCCAGCAGGTGGGGCCTAGAGAACAACAATGAGCAGTTCTTC. This chain uses TRBV4-1 with TRBJ2-1, with TRBD1 as a possible D gene (5 bases). V lost 6 bases to trimming and J lost 5 bases, with 17 bases between them. CDR1 and CDR2 (germline): MGHRA, YSYEKL. This CDR3 is 15 amino acids long.

This clonotype showed up just a few times. The rearrangement joins TRBV18 to TRBJ1-1; D is possibly TRBD1 (6 bases). The CDR3 length is 16 residues. CDR1 and CDR2 from the germline V gene are KGHSH and LQKENI. V was trimmed by 4 bases and J by 1 base, leaving 16 bases between them. In nucleotides, the CDR3 is TGTGCCAGCTCACAGAACCAGGGACAACCGAACACTGAAGCTTTCTTT. Translating gives CASSQNQGQPNTEAFF.

This clonotype was counted between two and nine times. The gene calls are TRBV7-9 and TRBJ1-2; D might be TRBD1 (5 bases). This CDR3 has 16 residues. The V gene lost 4 bases and the J gene lost 8 bases, with 23 bases spanning the gap. Germline V CDR1 and CDR2: SEHNR, FQNEAQ (reference sequence). Here the CDR3 DNA reads TGTGCCAGCAGCTGGGGCCAGGCAGCCCCCCACAGAGGCTACACCTTC. Its translation is CASSWGQAAPHRGYTF.

V gene TRBV5-1 combines with J gene TRBJ2-6, with unresolved D. This CDR3 contains 15 residues. Germline lookup yields CDR1 SGHRS and CDR2 YFSETQ. V dropped 0 bases and J dropped 6 bases, with 10 bases sitting between them. The CDR3 reads CASSLDGSLANVLTF. CDR3 DNA sequence: TGCGCCAGCAGCTTGGATGGAAGCCTGGCCAACGTCCTGACTTTC.

CDR3 protein: CASSPGTLDQPQHF. CDR3 nucleotide sequence: TGTGCCAGCAGTCCCGGGACACTAGATCAGCCCCAGCATTTT. This chain joins TRBV6-1 and TRBJ1-5, with D maybe TRBD1 (6 bases). Per germline, CDR1 MNHNS and CDR2 SASEGT. The CDR3 runs 14 residues. V shed 5 bases and J shed 5 bases, with 13 bases lying between them.

The chain carries TRBV2 and TRBJ2-1, with D uncertain. Germline V lookup: CDR1 SNHLY, CDR2 FYNNEI. The CDR3 runs 14 residues. V lost 0 bases, J lost 8 bases, and 11 bases lay in between. The CDR3 region is CASSEASSIDEQFF. The CDR3, as DNA: TGTGCCAGCAGTGAAGCTAGTAGCATCGATGAGCAGTTCTTC.

The chain is built from TRBV7-3 and TRBJ2-3; 9 positions match TRBD2. The germline CDR1 and CDR2 sequences are SGHTA and FQGTGA. Trimming cost V 0 bases and J 8 bases; bases outside gene matches: 27. The CDR3 runs to 22 residues. The chain's CDR3 is CASSLTVTGREGPQQSWLTQYF. The CDR3 DNA sequence: TGTGCCAGCAGCTTAACAGTAACAGGGCGGGAGGGTCCCCAGCAATCTTGGCTTACGCAGTATTTT.

The V call is TRBV5-1, the J call TRBJ2-5; D gene unclear. Trimming removed 4 bases from V and 3 bases from J, with 10 bases in between. CDR1 is SGHRS and CDR2 is YFSETQ in the germline V gene. The CDR3 has 13 amino acids. The DNA of the CDR3 is TGCGCCAGCAGCCATAGCTTAGAAGAGACCCAGTACTTC. It codes for CASSHSLEETQYF.

At least ten counts were recorded for this clonotype. The chain employs TRBV10-3 and TRBJ2-2; D unresolved. CDR3 length: 16 residues. The germline gives CDR1 ENHRY, CDR2 SYGVKD. The V gene lost 0 bases and the J gene lost 3 bases, with 11 bases spanning the gap. The CDR3, as DNA: TGTGCCATCAGTGAGTCGTTGAGTTCTTACACCGGGGAGCTGTTTTTT. It translates to CAISESLSSYTGELFF.

V and J are TRBV7-2 and TRBJ2-1; D possibly corresponds to TRBD1 (6 bases). CDR3 length: 16 residues. Per the germline V gene, CDR1 is SGHTA and CDR2 is FQGNSA. With 2 bases removed from V and 3 bases from J, the gap between germline ends came to 14 bases. CDR3 nucleotide sequence: TGTGCCAGCAGCTTAAACTCAGGGGTCCTCTACAATGAGCAGTTCTTC. It translates to CASSLNSGVLYNEQFF.

There are a few counts of this clonotype. The chain combines TRBV20-1 with TRBJ2-1; 7 nucleotides agree with TRBD2. V was clipped by 0 bases and J by 1 base; unmatched bases: 12. The CDR3 sequence is 18 residues long. Germline CDR1 reads DFQATT; CDR2 reads SNEGSKA (reference sequence). CDR3 loop: CSARDNQGGPDSYNEQFF. The CDR3 DNA is TGCAGTGCTAGAGATAATCAGGGAGGGCCCGATTCCTACAATGAGCAGTTCTTC.

The chain joins TRBV2 to TRBJ2-3; D remains unclear. The CDR3 sequence is 15 residues long. The germline CDR1 and CDR2 sequences are SNHLY and FYNNEI. The V gene lost 2 bases and the J gene lost 2 bases, with 11 bases spanning the gap. The CDR3 reads CASSELAALTDTQYF. The CDR3 coding sequence is TGTGCCAGCAGTGAATTGGCAGCCCTCACAGATACGCAGTATTTT.

This clonotype came up a few times. The V call is TRBV5-8, the J call TRBJ2-1; D gene unclear. Trimming removed 7 bases from V and 12 bases from J, with 8 bases in between. Per the germline V gene, CDR1 is SGHTS and CDR2 is YDEGEE. This CDR3 has 9 amino acids. CDR3 sequence (DNA): TGTGCCAGCGTAGGTGGGCAGTTCTTC. As protein: CASVGGQFF.

With regard to this clonotype: In this CDR3 the conserved last residue, phenylalanine or tryptophan, is missing, so a read error is likely. The chain joins TRBV14 to TRBJ1-5, with unresolved D. V lost 1 base to trimming and J lost 5 bases, with 12 bases between them. The CDR3 has 15 residues. Germline CDR1 SGHDN, CDR2 FVKESK. The CDR3 DNA sequence: TGTGCCAGCAGCCAAGGCCATCCTCCCGATCAGCCCCAGCATCTT. It translates to CASSQGHPPDQPQHL.

There are a few counts of this clonotype. V gene TRBV25-1 combines with J gene TRBJ1-1; D may be TRBD1 (5 bases). The germline CDR1 and CDR2 sequences are MGHDK and SYGVNS. V was clipped by 1 base and J by 5 bases, with 17 bases between them. This CDR3 has 16 amino acids. The DNA for the CDR3 is TGTGCCAGCAGTGAATTTACGGGGACCGGGCTGACTGAAGCTTTCTTT. Its protein product is CASSEFTGTGLTEAFF.

With regard to this clonotype: Since the CDR3 does not end with the conserved phenylalanine or tryptophan, this likely comes from a read error. The chain joins TRBV5-1 to TRBJ2-3; TRBD2 might be the D (5 bases). This CDR3 region has 14 residues. V was trimmed by 0 bases and J by 1 base, leaving 6 bases between them. From germline, CDR1 is SGHRS and CDR2 YFSETQ. The CDR3 DNA reads as TGCGCCAGCAGCTTGGAGGGAGGCACAGATACGCAGTATTCT. It is translated as CASSLEGGTDTQYS.

This clonotype was counted only a few times. The chain employs TRBV20-1 and TRBJ2-5; D is unresolved. Deletions cut 5 bases from V and 3 bases from J, with 10 bases between. The CDR3 loop spans 12 amino acids. Germline V gene sequence: CDR1 DFQATT, CDR2 SNEGSKA (reference sequence). In DNA form, the CDR3 reads TGCAGTGCTCCGGACCGTGAAGAGACCCAGTACTTC. Residues: CSAPDREETQYF.